A single sample gave rise to the 28 T cell receptor beta chains below, sequenced in a study of cytomegalovirus exposure and HLA in healthy donors. Primers for the PCR totalled 60 Vbeta and 13 Jbeta. Sequencing was performed with immunoSEQ multiplex PCR; in TCRdb, only in-frame clones are kept and a portion is missing. The table includes almost 200,000 clones, 70% to 80% detected once. The material sequenced was PBMCs. The receptors come from a woman younger than 45 in good health and CMV-seropositive.

The J gene is TRBJ2-1, the V gene TRBV7-9; TRBD2 matches 12 bases. Germline values: CDR1 SEHNR, CDR2 FQNEAQ (reference sequence). Germline trimming cut 5 bases from V and 0 bases from J; bases unmatched to any gene: 5. The CDR3 extends over 17 amino acids. The CDR3 DNA follows: TGTGCCAGCAGCCCCAGGGGACTAGCGGGCTCCTACAATGAGCAGTTCTTC. It is translated as CASSPRGLAGSYNEQFF.

This clone occurred once. The chain combines TRBV19 with TRBJ2-5; perhaps TRBD2 as D (6 bases). The CDR3 extends over 16 amino acids. With 5 bases removed from V and 2 bases from J, the gap between germline ends came to 18 bases. Germline assignment: CDR1 LNHDA and CDR2 SQIVND (reference sequence). Written as DNA, the CDR3 is TGTGCCAGTAGTCCCCAGCCCGGGGGACTTCAAGAGACCCAGTACTTC. This gives the protein CASSPQPGGLQETQYF.

This clone has only a few counts. The chain combines TRBV10-3 with TRBJ2-1, with 8 positions matching TRBD1. Germline V gives CDR1 ENHRY, CDR2 SYGVKD. This CDR3 has 17 residues. Trimming removed 6 bases from V and 0 bases from J; junction bases left unmatched: 10. Written as DNA, the CDR3 is TGTGCCATCAGGTCGACAGGGGCCCCGAGCTCCTACAATGAGCAGTTCTTC. Its protein is CAIRSTGAPSSYNEQFF.

The chain combines TRBV7-6 with TRBJ2-5; 10 positions agree with TRBD1. This CDR3 is 14 amino acids long. The J segment lost 5 bases and the V segment lost 2 bases, leaving 2 bases of the junction unmatched. Germline V gives CDR1 SGHVS, CDR2 FNYEAQ. For the CDR3, the DNA is TGTGCCAGCAGCTTACGGACAGGGGGGGAGACCCAGTACTTC. It yields the protein CASSLRTGGETQYF.

The chain carries TRBV6-6 and TRBJ1-1; 10 bases are a match to TRBD1. Germline lookup yields CDR1 MNHNY and CDR2 SVGAGI (reference sequence). This CDR3 has 14 residues. V shed 6 bases and J 5 bases; nucleotides not matched to a gene: 6. CDR3 in amino acids: CASRDRTGGTEAFF. CDR3 sequence (DNA): TGTGCCAGCAGAGATAGGACAGGGGGGACTGAAGCTTTCTTT.

This clone was found once. J is TRBJ1-1 and V is TRBV10-3; 8 nucleotides align to TRBD1. The CDR3 has 15 residues. Trimming cost V 5 bases and J 7 bases; bases outside gene matches: 12. Looked up from germline, CDR1 is ENHRY and CDR2 is SYGVKD. For the CDR3, the DNA is TGTGCCATCAGTCGATTGACAGGGGATATATTTGAAGCTTTCTTT. It yields the protein CAISRLTGDIFEAFF.

The chain employs TRBV7-8 and TRBJ1-1; D gene unclear. CDR3 length equals 17 residues. From germline, CDR1 is SGHVS and CDR2 FQNEAQ. V was shortened by 2 bases and J by 1 base, with 17 bases between the two germline ends. The CDR3 spells CASSLMEGGMGNTEAFF. The DNA of the CDR3 is TGTGCCAGCAGCTTAATGGAGGGCGGTATGGGGAACACTGAAGCTTTCTTT.

This clone appeared once. The chain recombines TRBV18 with TRBJ2-1; TRBD1 is a possible D gene (6 bases). Trimming took off 7 bases at V and 4 bases at J, with 14 bases between the two ends. Germline loops: CDR1 KGHSH, CDR2 LQKENI. This CDR3 contains 14 residues. CDR3 sequence (DNA): TGTGCCAGCTACCCGGACAGACTATACAATGAGCAGTTCTTC. Translated: CASYPDRLYNEQFF.

V and J are TRBV28 and TRBJ2-4; D gene ambiguous. This CDR3 region has 15 residues. Germline loops: CDR1 MDHEN, CDR2 SYDVKM. V gave up 4 bases and J gave up 0 bases, with 10 bases separating them. CDR3 coding DNA: TGTGCCAGCAGTTACCGGGTTGAAGCCAAAAACATTCAGTACTTC. Translated: CASSYRVEAKNIQYF. The whole variable domain, filled in from reference TRBV28 and TRBJ2-4, reads DVKVTQSSRYLVKRTGEKVFLECVQDMDHENMFWYRQDPGLGLRLIYFSYDVKMKEKGDIPEGYSVSREKKERFSLILESASTNQTSMYLCASSYRVEAKNIQYFGAGTRLSVL.

The V and J genes are TRBV4-3 and TRBJ2-1, with 9 bases lining up with TRBD1. V trimming: 4 bases; J trimming: 8 bases; junction bases outside the gene matches: 6. Germline V lookup: CDR1 LGHNA, CDR2 YSLEER. The CDR3 has 14 amino acids. CDR3 in DNA: TGCGCCAGCAGCCGAGGGACAGGGCCCTATGAGCAGTTCTTC. Translation: CASSRGTGPYEQFF.

This chain joins TRBV5-4 and TRBJ2-7; D might be TRBD2 (6 bases). The CDR3 has 15 residues. The ends were cut back, 4 bases at V and 6 bases at J, with 20 bases in the middle. Germline CDR1 reads SGHNT; CDR2 reads YYREEE (reference sequence). In nucleotides, the CDR3 is TGTGCCAGCAGCCCGGGGGTCGCCCGCCCGAGCGAGCAGTACTTC. This encodes CASSPGVARPSEQYF. Full variable domain (remainder filled in from reference TRBV5-4 and TRBJ2-7): ETGVTQSPTHLIKTRGQQVTLRCSSQSGHNTVSWYQQALGQGPQFIFQYYREEENGRGNFPPRFSGLQFPNYSSELNVNALELDDSALYLCASSPGVARPSEQYFGPGTRLTVT.

This chain joins TRBV11-3 and TRBJ1-1; weak D call: TRBD1 (5 bases). Trimming removed 1 base from V and 4 bases from J, with 13 bases in between. Germline lookup yields CDR1 SGHNT and CDR2 YENEEA. The CDR3 is 15 residues long. CDR3 nucleotide sequence: TGTGCCAGCAGCTTAGGTGGGTCGGGGGGCACTGAAGCTTTCTTT. It codes for CASSLGGSGGTEAFF.

This clone appeared a single time. This rearrangement joins TRBV11-2 to TRBJ2-2; D not certain. The CDR3 spans 12 residues. Germline V lookup: CDR1 SGHAT, CDR2 FQNNGV. V was clipped by 3 bases and J by 6 bases, with 5 bases between them. This CDR3 is CASSFRAGELFF. The CDR3 bases are TGTGCCAGCAGCTTTCGAGCCGGGGAGCTGTTTTTT.

This clone appeared once. This chain links TRBV27 with TRBJ2-7; 7 bases match TRBD1. The CDR3 spans 16 residues. The V segment lost 4 bases and the J segment 0 bases; nucleotides outside the gene matches: 9. Per the germline V gene, CDR1 is MNHEY and CDR2 is SMNVEV (reference sequence). CDR3 loop: CASSSSPRGSSYEQYF. CDR3 coding DNA: TGTGCCAGCAGTTCTTCCCCCAGGGGGAGCTCCTACGAGCAGTACTTC.

The J gene is TRBJ2-7, the V gene TRBV7-8, with a possible D match to TRBD1 (5 bases). The CDR3 is 15 residues long. Germline-derived CDR1 and CDR2 are SGHVS and FQNEAQ. Trimming stripped 7 bases from V and 2 bases from J, with 18 bases between. DNA of the CDR3: TGTGCCAGCACTAAAACCCAGGGCCCAGCCTACGAGCAGTACTTC. It translates to CASTKTQGPAYEQYF. Full variable domain (remainder filled in from reference TRBV7-8 and TRBJ2-7): GAGVSQSPRYKVAKRGQDVALRCDPISGHVSLFWYQQALGQGPEFLTYFQNEAQLDKSGLPSDRFFAERPEGSVSTLKIQRTQQEDSAVYLCASTKTQGPAYEQYFGPGTRLTVT.

In this sample, this clone turned up once. The chain links TRBV7-9 to TRBJ1-1; 10 positions agree with TRBD1. V shed 7 bases, J shed 4 bases, and the junction held 9 bases outside the gene matches. Germline loops: CDR1 SEHNR, CDR2 FQNEAQ (reference sequence). The CDR3 spans 15 residues. The CDR3 spells CASTVRGQGSTEAFF. Written as DNA, the CDR3 is TGTGCCAGCACCGTCAGGGGACAGGGGTCCACTGAAGCTTTCTTT.

The chain is built from TRBV11-2 and TRBJ2-2; D is ambiguous. V was shortened by 1 base and J by 3 bases, with 15 bases between the two germline ends. Germline CDR1 reads SGHAT; CDR2 reads FQNNGV. The CDR3 sequence is 17 residues long. The CDR3 loop reads CASSLVRSTTHTGELFF. For the CDR3, the DNA is TGTGCCAGCAGCTTAGTGCGGTCGACCACACACACCGGGGAGCTGTTTTTT.

This chain links TRBV7-9 with TRBJ1-2; TRBD1 matches 7 bases. The CDR3 length is 15 residues. Germline CDR1 SEHNR, CDR2 FQNEAQ (reference sequence). The trim removed 5 bases at V and 7 bases at J, leaving 13 bases unmatched. CDR3 protein: CASSPLGQVSLGYTF. In DNA form, the CDR3 reads TGTGCCAGCAGCCCGCTAGGACAGGTGTCGCTTGGCTACACCTTC.

V is TRBV2 and J is TRBJ2-3; 8 bases agree with TRBD1. CDR3 size: 15 residues. Germline loops: CDR1 SNHLY, CDR2 FYNNEI. V gave up 6 bases and J gave up 4 bases; unmatched junction bases: 9. The CDR3 nucleotides read TGTGCCAGCAGCCCCGACAGGGGCCGGGCAGATACGCAGTATTTT. This translates into CASSPDRGRADTQYF.

The rearrangement uses TRBV29-1 and TRBJ1-5; TRBD1 matches at 8 bases. V dropped 7 bases and J dropped 9; count of bases not matched to a gene: 8. CDR3 length: 12 residues. Germline assignment: CDR1 SQVTM and CDR2 ANQGSEA. The CDR3 region has the DNA TGCAGCGCCGAAACTGGACAGGGGCCCCAGCATTTT. Translating it yields CSAETGQGPQHF.

The chain is built from TRBV10-3 and TRBJ2-2; the D is unclear. V was clipped by 0 bases and J by 4 bases, with 9 bases between them. Germline CDR1 reads ENHRY; CDR2 reads SYGVKD. The CDR3 consists of 15 residues. The CDR3 is CAISESGGPTGELFF. CDR3 in DNA: TGTGCCATCAGTGAGTCAGGCGGTCCCACCGGGGAGCTGTTTTTT.

This rearrangement joins TRBV10-3 to TRBJ1-1, with 11 bases matching TRBD1. Unmatched junction bases numbered 14, after V lost 10 bases and J lost 4 bases. The CDR3 length is 16 residues. CDR1 ENHRY and CDR2 SYGVKD come from the germline V gene. CDR3 residues: CATHTGTGGGGTEAFF. As DNA, the CDR3 is TGTGCCACGCATACCGGGACAGGGGGAGGGGGCACTGAAGCTTTCTTT.

V usage is TRBV27 and J usage is TRBJ1-2; D perhaps matches TRBD1 (5 bases). Looked up from germline, CDR1 is MNHEY and CDR2 is SMNVEV (reference sequence). The germline V and J ends were trimmed by 2 bases and 4 bases, with 8 bases remaining between them. This CDR3 region has 13 residues. In DNA form, the CDR3 reads TGTGCCAGCAGTTTACAGGGTGGCTATGGCTACACCTTC. Protein sequence: CASSLQGGYGYTF.

The chain couples TRBV10-3 to TRBJ1-1, with TRBD1 matching 9 bases. J lost 5 bases, V lost 6 bases, and 7 bases had no gene match. The CDR3 sequence is 14 residues long. Per germline, CDR1 ENHRY and CDR2 SYGVKD. The CDR3 sequence: CAIRVDRGRTEAFF. Here the CDR3 DNA reads TGTGCCATCAGGGTGGACAGGGGTCGGACTGAAGCTTTCTTT.

This rearrangement joins TRBV19 to TRBJ2-7; D is possibly TRBD2 (6 bases). Trimming cost V 5 bases and J 7 bases, with 18 bases left between them. This CDR3 is built from 14 residues. Germline CDR1 and CDR2: LNHDA and SQIVND (reference sequence). In DNA form, the CDR3 reads TGTGCCAGTAGTCAGAGACGGTCCGGAGGGGAGCAGTACTTC. Translated: CASSQRRSGGEQYF.

This chain uses TRBV7-6 with TRBJ1-2, with D tentatively TRBD1 (5 bases). Trimming left V 2 bases short and J 7 bases short, with 11 bases between. This CDR3 is 13 amino acids long. CDR1 and CDR2 (germline): SGHVS, FNYEAQ. The chain's CDR3 is CASSLFGGGGYTF. CDR3 DNA: TGTGCCAGCAGCTTATTCGGGGGAGGTGGCTACACCTTC.

The V call is TRBV11-2, the J call TRBJ2-7; the match to TRBD1 covers 10 bases. The J segment lost 3 bases and the V segment lost 6 bases, leaving 5 bases of the junction unmatched. The CDR3 spans 14 residues. The germline V gene has CDR1 SGHAT and CDR2 FQNNGV. This CDR3 is CASSYGTGDYEQYF. The CDR3 DNA reads TGTGCCAGCAGTTACGGGACAGGGGACTACGAGCAGTACTTC.

The rearrangement uses TRBV5-4 and TRBJ1-2; a possible D gene is TRBD1 (6 bases). CDR1 and CDR2 from the germline V gene are SGHNT and YYREEE (reference sequence). This CDR3 contains 15 residues. V was trimmed by 2 bases and J by 6 bases, leaving 17 bases between them. The CDR3 DNA reads TGTGCCAGCAGCTTTCGGGGGGCTCCAGTCGATGGCTACACCTTC. Encoded protein: CASSFRGAPVDGYTF.